Listed below are T cell receptor beta chains from one sample, sequenced in a study of OX40 agonist ivuxolimab in advanced cancers. Clones were sequenced by immunoSEQ multiplex PCR, and TCRdb holds only the in-frame ones, with some missing. The sample lists about 63,000 clones, approximately 92% occurring once. The input for sequencing was CD4+ or CD8+ T cells sorted from blood, taken in a trial of the OX40 agonist ivuxolimab. These receptors all stem from an adult with an advanced solid tumor such as melanoma, head and neck, liver or kidney cancer. CDR3s include the opening cysteine and the closing phenylalanine or tryptophan. A D gene is named only where the DNA matches it firmly. Some rows mark clone size as missing; the rest say once, few, many or name a class of expanded clone.

TRBV6-6	.	TRBJ1-5	.	CAAGTGPRLPQHF	TGTGCCGCAGGAACAGGGCCTAGACTGCCCCAGCATTTT
TRBV5-1	few	TRBJ1-2	TRBD1	CASSLNRGYGYTF	TGCGCCAGCAGCTTGAACAGGGGGTATGGCTACACCTTC
TRBV7-9	.	TRBJ2-3	TRBD1	CASSLALGQGRDTQYF	TGTGCCAGCAGCTTAGCGCTTGGACAGGGGAGGGATACGCAGTATTTT
TRBV19	.	TRBJ1-2	TRBD1	CASSTPYRGYHYGYTF	TGTGCCAGTAGTACCCCCTACAGGGGCTATCACTATGGCTACACCTTC
TRBV19	.	TRBJ1-5	TRBD1	CASKQGGNQPQHF	TGTGCCAGTAAACAGGGGGGCAATCAGCCCCAGCATTTT
TRBV29-1	once	TRBJ2-1	.	CSVEQTTYNEQFF	TGCAGCGTTGAACAGACAACCTACAATGAGCAGTTCTTC
TRBV2	.	TRBJ1-5	.	CASAGRAQPQHF	TGTGCCAGCGCCGGGAGGGCTCAGCCCCAGCATTTT
TRBV15	.	TRBJ2-2	.	CATKDSRNTGELFF	TGTGCCACCAAAGACAGCCGGAACACCGGGGAGCTGTTTTTT
TRBV7-9	.	TRBJ2-7	.	CASTPELTPSYEQYF	TGTGCCAGCACCCCCGAACTTACTCCTTCCTACGAGCAGTACTTC
TRBV10-3	.	TRBJ2-7	TRBD2	CAISESGGTYEQYF	TGTGCCATCAGTGAGAGCGGGGGGACCTACGAGCAGTACTTC
TRBV13	few	TRBJ2-2	.	CASSLNDKAGELFF	TGTGCCAGCAGCTTAAATGATAAGGCCGGGGAGCTGTTTTTT
TRBV9	.	TRBJ1-3	.	CASSGGSYTIYF	TGTGCCAGCAGCGGTGGTTCTTACACCATATATTTT
TRBV7-9	.	TRBJ1-2	.	CASSLVAGSWGYTF	TGTGCCAGCAGCTTAGTGGCGGGATCTTGGGGCTACACCTTC
TRBV27	once	TRBJ2-1	TRBD2	CASSLNGGDNEQFF	TGTGCCAGCAGTTTAAACGGGGGGGACAATGAGCAGTTCTTC
TRBV6-1	.	TRBJ2-7	.	CAGALGPNYEQYF	TGTGCCGGCGCCCTGGGACCGAACTACGAGCAGTACTTC
TRBV4-2	.	TRBJ1-4	.	CASSPGPTTNEKLFF	TGTGCCAGCAGCCCAGGACCTACAACTAATGAAAAACTGTTTTTT
TRBV5-1	.	TRBJ1-2	.	CASSLPGSAPIGYTF	TGCGCCAGCAGCTTGCCCGGGAGCGCGCCCATTGGCTACACCTTC
TRBV5-1	.	TRBJ2-7	TRBD1	CASSPRTGDYEQYF	TGCGCCAGCAGCCCCAGGACAGGGGACTACGAGCAGTACTTC
TRBV10-3	.	TRBJ1-5	.	CAIAEGRRNQPQHF	TGTGCCATTGCCGAGGGGAGGCGCAATCAGCCCCAGCATTTT
TRBV5-1	.	TRBJ1-4	TRBD1	CASSLGQMSTNEKLFF	TGCGCCAGCAGCCTGGGACAGATGTCAACTAATGAAAAACTGTTTTTT
TRBV29-1	.	TRBJ2-3	TRBD1	CSARDREADTQYF	TGCAGCGCCAGGGACAGGGAGGCAGATACGCAGTATTTT
TRBV6-1	.	TRBJ1-1	.	CASSSGQALIAFF	.
TRBV18	.	TRBJ1-2	.	CASSPGVGYTF	TGTGCCAGCTCACCAGGGGTCGGCTACACCTTC
TRBV28	.	TRBJ2-5	.	CASVSAPGPKETQYF	TGTGCCAGCGTTTCAGCCCCGGGGCCAAAAGAGACCCAGTACTTC
TRBV29-1	.	TRBJ1-3	.	CSVEDPAAPSGNTIYF	TGCAGCGTTGAAGATCCAGCGGCACCCTCTGGAAACACCATATATTTT
TRBV5-8	.	TRBJ2-2	.	CASSRPAGYRKMNTGELFF	TGTGCCAGCAGCCGCCCTGCGGGATATCGTAAGATGAACACCGGGGAGCTGTTTTTT
TRBV2	.	TRBJ1-5	.	CASRGVSNQPQHF	TGTGCCAGTCGGGGGGTGAGCAATCAGCCCCAGCATTTT
TRBV28	.	TRBJ1-2	.	CASQIGGRDYGYTF	TGTGCCAGCCAAATTGGGGGGCGCGACTATGGCTACACCTTC
TRBV14	.	TRBJ2-5	TRBD1	CASSQDGTEETQYF	TGTGCCAGCAGCCAAGATGGGACAGAAGAGACCCAGTACTTC
TRBV6-1	.	TRBJ1-1	.	CATEWGLNTEAFF	TGTGCCACCGAGTGGGGGCTGAACACTGAAGCTTTCTTT
TRBV10-3	.	TRBJ2-3	.	CAIGLTDTQYF	TGTGCCATCGGGCTCACAGATACGCAGTATTTT
TRBV5-6	.	TRBJ1-2	TRBD1	CASSLGTGGFNYGYTF	TGTGCCAGCAGCCTGGGGACAGGGGGTTTCAACTATGGCTACACCTTC
TRBV4-1	.	TRBJ1-3	.	CASSPRGGNTIYF	TGCGCCAGCAGCCCCCGTGGCGGAAACACCATATATTTT